Presented here are 2 T cell receptor beta chains from one specimen sequenced in a study of response to subunit inactivated influenza vaccine. Each CDR3 protein is one row after TCRdb ran MiXCR on the RT-PCR reads. Here the sample spans around 180,000 distinct CDR3 sequences, roughly 8.7% being singletons. Here the sequenced sample was non-naive T cells sorted from PBMCs, taken on the day of vaccination. The receptors stem from a man between 50 and 59 years old who received an inactivated influenza vaccine.

In its sample, this clonotype was seen a few times. CDR3 DNA sequence: TGTGCCAGCAGTGTAGACAGGGGGATCGACGAGCAGTACTTC. It translates to CASSVDRGIDEQYF. V gene TRBV2 combines with J gene TRBJ2-7, with 9 bases fitting TRBD1. With V trimmed by 4 bases and J by 5 bases, 6 bases remained unmatched. The germline CDR1 and CDR2 sequences are SNHLY and FYNNEI. This CDR3 is built from 14 residues.

The V and J genes are TRBV6-2 or TRBV6-3 and TRBJ1-5, with D possibly TRBD1 on 5 matching bases. This CDR3 is built from 18 residues. The germline V and J ends were trimmed by 0 bases and 7 bases, with 22 bases remaining between them. In germline, CDR1 is MNHEY, CDR2 SVGEGT. In nucleotides, the CDR3 is TGTGCCAGCAGTTACTCGAGTATTTCGGGGGGGAAGAGACAGCCCCAGCATTTT. This encodes CASSYSSISGGKRQPQHF.